This entry features one T cell receptor beta chain sequence. By how much of the sample it makes up, this clonotype is medium-sized (0.01 to 0.1%). Its specific antigen is unknown. No much larger clonotype is one base removed from it; base qualities were not supplied. Receptor amplification or capture employed PCR. A modified RACE PCR protocol, not multiplex PCR, was used to amplify TCR alpha and beta chains from RNA. Libraries were sequenced on an Illumina MiSeq, and raw reads were demultiplexed according to sample-specific barcode combinations. As for how the authors treated the data: MiXCR software was used to identify TCR clonotypes from the sequencing reads. TCRdb reprocessed the public reads (quality trimming at Q25 with fastp, clone calling with MiXCR) and kept in-frame beta chains. Rows merge per CDR3 protein into single entries with the most common DNA and genes. These V and J calls derive from TCRdb rather than the authors' analysis. The sample contains fewer than 4,500 distinct CDR3 sequences, around 10% of them found a single time. Less than 40% of the sample lies in the top ten.

The CDR3 runs 14 amino acids, cysteine and phenylalanine included. Only the CDR3 region is kept as DNA, spanning 42 bases read in frame from base 1. CDR1 is given as LGHNA and CDR2 as YSLEER, both from the germline V gene. The germline V and J ends show losses of 4 bases and 2 bases respectively, and no gene match explains 1 base of the junction. The sample belongs to a study of T cells in AML relapse after transplant (dated by TCRdb to between 2019 and 2020). For context, the study as a whole: The remission controls were clinically matched patients who stayed in long-term complete remission and had more than 3 years of follow-up. The remission samples were bone marrow taken about 1 year after HSCT from patients who stayed in complete remission. In a retrospective study, inhibitory receptor expression and TCR repertoires of bone marrow T cells were examined in patients who had received allogeneic HSCT for myeloid malignancy.

What the research found in general, with its limitations: The TCR repertoire comparisons were based on very few samples, with only three individuals in each group for unsorted bone marrow.

The chain joins TRBV4-3 to TRBJ2-1; the central 8 bases match TRBD2. This material consisted of bone marrow, either the whole sample or a sorted T cell fraction (not recorded which), taken in complete remission. This receptor was obtained from a human donor who had a stem cell transplant for acute myeloid leukemia. After a transplant, some of the T cells may come from the graft donor. In nucleotides, the sequence is TGCGCCAGCAGCCGCGGGGGGCCCTACAATGAGCAGTTCTTC. Its protein product is CASSRGGPYNEQFF.